This T cell receptor beta chain is from a study of T cell clusters in autoimmune cytopenias (dated by TCRdb to between 2017 and 2020). About the full investigation: A mean age of around 50 years and a median age of around 58 years were recorded for the healthy donor controls, of whom 22 of 43 were female. Autoimmune hepatitis repertoires were compared with those of about two dozen age- and sex-matched healthy donors. For primary cytopenia, the controls were fewer than 30 age-matched healthy donors, and for secondary cytopenia, the controls were around 15 age-matched CLL patients. The goal of the study was to find out whether patients with autoimmune cytopenia have a disease-specific immune repertoire signature that could be used as a blood-based biomarker. In autoimmune cytopenia patients, peripheral blood TRB and IGH repertoires were sequenced during active disease and over treatment follow-up, together with healthy, CLL and autoimmune hepatitis controls. Per sample, TRB sequencing gave a median depth of around 55,000 reads and a median of about 2,300 distinct TRB clonotypes. What the research found in general, with its limitations: The T cell clusters were only ever defined in silico, so experimental validation of their functional role was still needed. GLIPH results suggested that primary autoimmune cytopenia patients were missing physiological T cell clusters, with 50 or so clusters found only in healthy donors compared with 15 to 20 found only in patients. In the comparison of secondary cytopenia with CLL, the cluster-lack signature was not observed, apparently because the dominant lymphoma-associated repertoire masked the signature. Healthy donors showed roughly 3-fold more exclusive TRB clusters than active autoimmune hepatitis patients, consistent with an autoimmunity-wide signature. TRB repertoire shifts, with less even repertoires in secondary cytopenia and CLL, mostly reflected lymphoma bias rather than autoimmunity.

TRB rearrangements were amplified by multiplex PCR using a touch-down protocol with TRB-A and TRB-B primer pools mixed in one tube. Two consecutive PCR reactions with Phusion HS II polymerase added Illumina adapters and sample indices to the amplicons. Amplicons were gel-purified with the NucleoSpin Gel and PCR Clean-up kit, then quantified by Qubit and quality-checked on an Agilent 2100 Bioanalyzer. Sequencing of the libraries was done on an Illumina MiSeq with 600-cycle, single-indexed, paired-end runs. Regarding the original processing steps: MiXCR version 2.1.12, together with the default MiXCR reference library, was used to align and assemble the TRB reads. A clone was defined by each unique CDR3 nucleotide sequence, and the analysis included only productive sequences supported by at least two reads. Repertoire diversity was assessed with alpha-parameterized diversity profiles (alpha 0 to 5), including the Shannon (alpha 1) and Simpson (alpha 2) indices, which were computed with an R script. Combinatorial TRB VJ usage was calculated with the tcR package and was compared between cohorts by principal component analysis performed with ade4. TCRbeta CDR3s were clustered with GLIPH on cohort pairs matched by age and read depth, and cluster frequencies were compared by Wilcoxon test. TCRdb reprocessed the reads and assigns one entry to each CDR3 protein sequence, leaving out DNA. These V and J calls derive from TCRdb rather than the authors' analysis. The sample table on file contains roughly 6,900 distinct CDR3 sequences. The top ten hold 4% to 5% of the sample.

Per sample, 250 ng of peripheral blood genomic DNA, 35,000 to 40,000 genome equivalents, was used for TRB amplification. As to this clonotype: The antigen it recognizes is unknown.

Spanning cysteine to phenylalanine, the CDR3 consists of 15 amino acids. This entry has no DNA. CDR1 MRHNA and CDR2 SNTAGT are derived from the germline V gene. The same specimen was also included in a second study, on T cell repertoires in aging, cancer and after chemotherapy. The second paper states: Donors were distributed across six age groups ranging from 30 or younger to 70 or older, with at least three individuals included per group. Control TCR repertoires from healthy donors were recorded over several months to years, and clear clonal overlap was observed across re-sampling. The full dataset contained around 8.2 million TCR reads. Untreated patients with hematological or solid cancers showed significantly lower blood TCR diversity and higher clonality than age-matched healthy donors. Declining TCR diversity with age in healthy donors was mainly explained by loss of richness; in cancer patients, loss of evenness also contributed. In both cancer cohorts, median generation probability rose over the chemotherapy interval, which suggests that the repertoire was reconstituted through rebound thymic output. According to the authors, the repertoire data do not allow conclusions to be drawn about immunological memory after chemotherapy. To look at immunoaging and at how T cells reconstitute after chemotherapy, the study profiled TCR beta repertoires in peripheral blood from both healthy donors and cancer patients. The cohort comprised 200 to 250 cancer patients, 90 to 94 with hematological and approximately 120 with solid cancers, plus 95 healthy donors as a reference group. MiXCR versions 2.12 and 3.0.5 were used to process the TRB sequences. The repertoire metrics were Shannon diversity, evenness, clonality (calculated as one minus evenness), and diversity profiles parameterized by alpha from 0 to 5. The IGoR algorithm was used to compute generation probabilities of clones in paired pre- and post-chemotherapy samples.

Material for sequencing was peripheral blood. This chain joins TRBV6-4 to TRBJ2-1. This clonotype was obtained from a human donor in good health. CDR3 sequence: CASSPEDSSYNEQFF.